This T cell receptor beta chain appears in the sequencing data of a study of blood T cell repertoires in COVID-19. The CDR3 has 17 residues. Method: immunoSEQ multiplex PCR; TCRdb's copy keeps in-frame clones and lacks some. The sample lists about 250,000 clones, 83% occurring once. A few counts support this clone. V and J are TRBV1 and TRBJ2-4; the table's D gene call, TRBD2, was not cross checked with the DNA. TRBV1 is classified as a pseudogene. The sequencing sample was made of PBMCs or T cells enriched from blood (not recorded which). The origin of this receptor is a woman between 40 and 50 years old who had been exposed to COVID-19. The CDR3 reads CTSSQIPGGHDKNIQYF. Here the CDR3 DNA reads TGCACCAGCAGCCAGATTCCCGGGGGGCACGACAAAAACATTCAGTACTTC.